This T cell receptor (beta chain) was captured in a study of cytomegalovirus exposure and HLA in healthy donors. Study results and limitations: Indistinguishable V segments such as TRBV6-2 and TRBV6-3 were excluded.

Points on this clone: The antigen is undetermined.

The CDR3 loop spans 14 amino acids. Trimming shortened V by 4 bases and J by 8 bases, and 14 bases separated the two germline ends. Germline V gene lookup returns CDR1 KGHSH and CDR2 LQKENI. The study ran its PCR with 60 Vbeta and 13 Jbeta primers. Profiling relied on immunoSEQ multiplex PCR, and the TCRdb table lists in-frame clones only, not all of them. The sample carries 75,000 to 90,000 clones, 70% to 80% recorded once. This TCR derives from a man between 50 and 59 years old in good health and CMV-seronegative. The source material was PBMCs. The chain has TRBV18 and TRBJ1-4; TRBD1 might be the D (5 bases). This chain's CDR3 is CASSRRDSGEKLFF. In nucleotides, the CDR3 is TGTGCCAGCTCACGACGGGACTCAGGGGAAAAACTGTTTTTT.